This T cell receptor (beta chain) was identified in a study of T cells in Graves' hyperthyroidism and ophthalmopathy. Study results and limitations: A model of 13 V-J pairs discriminated ophthalmopathy from stable hyperthyroidism.

Germline V gene lookup returns CDR1 MNHEY and CDR2 SMNVEV (reference sequence). Trimming cost V 2 bases and J 2 bases; bases outside gene matches: 8. The CDR3 consists of 16 residues. Amplification yielded TCR beta CDR3 regions, with RNA transcripts as the source. First-round RT-PCR with HTBI primers amplified the TCR CDR3 region. TCRdb recomputed calls from the multiplex PCR reads with MiXCR, one row per CDR3 protein. The data show around 250,000 distinct CDR3 sequences, more than 20% seen once. This clonotype was recorded at least ten times. Antigen: not known. V gene TRBV27 combines with J gene TRBJ2-5; TRBD2 matches 7 bases. The sample taken for sequencing was blood. The clonotype was recovered from a woman aged 40 to 50 with Graves' ophthalmopathy. The CDR3 protein is CASSLEGSGPQETQYF. CDR3 DNA sequence: TGTGCCAGCAGTTTAGAGGGTAGCGGGCCGCAAGAGACCCAGTACTTC.